This T cell receptor beta chain was profiled in a study of shared clonotypes between healthy human individuals. Sequencing was at deep level. The protocol was immunoSEQ multiplex PCR, while the TCRdb copy is restricted to in-frame clones and leaves out a portion. The data contain about 360,000 clones, less than 85% of them singletons. Germline V gene lookup returns CDR1 SGHNT and CDR2 YYREEE (reference sequence). V was pared by 4 bases and J by 4 bases, with 8 bases of the junction left unmatched. This CDR3 has 15 residues. Sequenced: memory CD4+ T cells sorted from blood. Subset reported: CD45RA-negative fraction. This clonotype originated in a man aged 30 to 39 in good health. V gene TRBV5-4 combines with J gene TRBJ2-1, with 7 bases fitting TRBD1. CDR3 sequence reads: CASSDRDRGYNEQFF. The CDR3 DNA is TGTGCCAGCAGCGACCGGGACAGAGGGTACAATGAGCAGTTCTTC.